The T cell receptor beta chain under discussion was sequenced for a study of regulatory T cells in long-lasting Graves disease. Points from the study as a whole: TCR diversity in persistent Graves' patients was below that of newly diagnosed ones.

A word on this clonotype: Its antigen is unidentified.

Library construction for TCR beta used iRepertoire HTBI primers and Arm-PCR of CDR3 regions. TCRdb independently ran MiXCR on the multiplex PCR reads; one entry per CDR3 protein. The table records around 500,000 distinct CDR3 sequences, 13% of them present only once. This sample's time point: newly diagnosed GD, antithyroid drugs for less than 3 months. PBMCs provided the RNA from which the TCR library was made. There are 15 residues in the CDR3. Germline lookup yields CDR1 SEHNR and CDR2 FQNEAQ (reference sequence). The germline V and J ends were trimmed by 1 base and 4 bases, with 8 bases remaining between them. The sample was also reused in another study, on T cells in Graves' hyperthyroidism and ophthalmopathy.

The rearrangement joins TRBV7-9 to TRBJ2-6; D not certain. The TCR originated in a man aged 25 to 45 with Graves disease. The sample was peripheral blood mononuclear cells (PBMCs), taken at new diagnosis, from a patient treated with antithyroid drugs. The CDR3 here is CASSLGEMGANVLTF. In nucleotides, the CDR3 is TGTGCCAGCAGCTTAGGAGAAATGGGGGCCAACGTCCTGACTTTC.